This entry describes one T cell receptor beta chain. This sample was taken from a study of blood T cell repertoires in COVID-19. About the study: Researchers got acute and convalescent COVID-19 samples from the United States, Italy and Spain.

Using immunoSEQ multiplex PCR, the repertoire was profiled, and TCRdb retains in-frame clones only, with some absent. The top ten clones hold around 2.9% of a sample with 120,000 to 150,000 clones, 80% to 90% of them seen once. The length of the CDR3 is 14 residues. V shed 6 bases and J shed 4 bases, with 10 bases lying between them. Germline V gives CDR1 MDHEN, CDR2 SYDVKM. The sequenced sample was peripheral blood. This chain links TRBV28 with TRBJ1-6, with D possibly matching TRBD1 (5 bases). The clonotype comes from a woman aged 55-69 years with active COVID-19. The CDR3 loop is CASSDQGYNSPLHF. The CDR3 nucleotides read TGTGCCAGCAGCGACCAGGGTTATAATTCACCCCTCCACTTT. The complete variable domain, with remaining parts taken from reference TRBV28 and TRBJ1-6, reads DVKVTQSSRYLVKRTGEKVFLECVQDMDHENMFWYRQDPGLGLRLIYFSYDVKMKEKGDIPEGYSVSREKKERFSLILESASTNQTSMYLCASSDQGYNSPLHFGNGTRLTVT.